The rows below give T cell receptor beta chains drawn from one sample of a study of blood T cell repertoires in COVID-19. Data came from immunoSEQ multiplex PCR; TCRdb stores just in-frame clones and leaves some out. Here the sample spans approximately 150,000 clones, approximately 83% being singletons. The sample comprised peripheral blood. These TCRs come from a woman at least 80 years old with acute or convalescent COVID-19. CDR3s leave out the opening cysteine and the closing phenylalanine or tryptophan. Each record gives: V gene, CDR3 protein.

v_gene: TRBV29-1; CDR3aa: SVDLPGGVYGYT
v_gene: TRBV6-5; CDR3aa: ASSYAPWEGEQY
v_gene: TRBV5-1; CDR3aa: ASSLAGGSTDTQY
v_gene: TRBV7-2; CDR3aa: ASSPSGGRQETQY
v_gene: TRBV5-4; CDR3aa: ASSTTDTEAF
v_gene: TRBV6-5; CDR3aa: ASSYSGNQGYGYT
v_gene: TRBV7-2; CDR3aa: ASSSTERVEQF
v_gene: TRBV28; CDR3aa: ASSFRGGGYGYT
v_gene: TRBV5-1; CDR3aa: ASSPAGTGTYEQY
v_gene: TRBV11-2; CDR3aa: ASSEDRVSHEQY
v_gene: TRBV18; CDR3aa: ASSYLQGQETQY
v_gene: TRBV7-2; CDR3aa: ASSSPRSGDNNYGYT
v_gene: TRBV5-4; CDR3aa: ASSPDAQVGNIQY
v_gene: TRBV30; CDR3aa: AWTVPQRGNEKLF
v_gene: TRBV11-2; CDR3aa: ASSVQGLPRYEQY
v_gene: TRBV15; CDR3aa: ATSRDGLATDTQY
v_gene: TRBV19; CDR3aa: ASRRKGGDLNTEAF
v_gene: TRBV4-1; CDR3aa: ASSHPSGLAGVNEQF
v_gene: TRBV6-6; CDR3aa: ASSYLPDRGAYGYT
v_gene: TRBV4-3; CDR3aa: ASSQGPARGLSGDTQY
v_gene: TRBV3-1/TRBV3-2; CDR3aa: ASSQELSRVGEETQY
v_gene: TRBV4-1; CDR3aa: ASSHRTSGRDTQY
v_gene: TRBV14; CDR3aa: ASSQDGLGGYGYT
v_gene: TRBV4-2; CDR3aa: ASSQDGGGGRRYT
v_gene: TRBV6-2/TRBV6-3; CDR3aa: ASSARPTGSGSIQY
v_gene: TRBV5-6; CDR3aa: ASSLEQGRKTQY
v_gene: TRBV28; CDR3aa: ASSLGASGRADTQY
v_gene: TRBV3-1/TRBV3-2; CDR3aa: ASSQAWDSLSYEQY
v_gene: TRBV30; CDR3aa: AWSGGGRIYEQY
v_gene: TRBV2; CDR3aa: ASRQGNDEQY
v_gene: TRBV4-1; CDR3aa: ASSQVTQERGGKAF
v_gene: TRBV4-1; CDR3aa: ASSQEGQGSNQPQH
v_gene: TRBV2; CDR3aa: ASSELPKREGYNEQF
v_gene: TRBV30; CDR3aa: ALQEPNEKLF
v_gene: TRBV7-2; CDR3aa: ASSLSRGGTGELF
v_gene: TRBV28; CDR3aa: ASNLAGGGNTIY
v_gene: TRBV9; CDR3aa: ASSVVHRGSGANVLT
v_gene: TRBV7-8; CDR3aa: ASSLAVAGVVEQY
v_gene: TRBV4-1; CDR3aa: ASSQGGQVGNTIY
v_gene: TRBV5-6; CDR3aa: ASSSLRQGDNSPLH
v_gene: TRBV14; CDR3aa: ASCNSYTEAF
v_gene: TRBV4-2; CDR3aa: ASSQGDRDNQPQH
v_gene: TRBV14; CDR3aa: ASSRDRDGNTIY
v_gene: TRBV6-1; CDR3aa: ASSDGGLGNYGYT
v_gene: TRBV28; CDR3aa: ASSPTLGGNQPQH
v_gene: TRBV5-5; CDR3aa: ASSLGQGMAKNIQY
v_gene: TRBV15; CDR3aa: ATSRDRGAPETQY
v_gene: TRBV18; CDR3aa: ASSPAPGQNYGYT
v_gene: TRBV20-1; CDR3aa: SASVSGASYNEQF
v_gene: TRBV24-1; CDR3aa: ATSDPRDYQETQY
v_gene: TRBV9; CDR3aa: ASSVDPGTGGSGNTIY
v_gene: TRBV2; CDR3aa: ASSETGVTGNTIY
v_gene: TRBV25-1; CDR3aa: ASSEGEGTKNIQY
v_gene: TRBV6-5; CDR3aa: ASSSPGLSSYEQY
v_gene: TRBV19; CDR3aa: ASSGIRDREENTQY
v_gene: TRBV3-1/TRBV3-2; CDR3aa: ASSQDRGTANYGYT
v_gene: TRBV19; CDR3aa: ASSIGSVGSPLH
v_gene: TRBV27; CDR3aa: ASSLSRENNSPLH
v_gene: TRBV21-1; CDR3aa: AARGSNQPQH